These T cell receptor beta chains were read from a single sample in a study of CD8 T cells in ankylosing spondylitis. TCRdb re-derived calls from the 5' RACE reads in MiXCR, one entry per CDR3 protein. The sample carries nearly 250,000 distinct CDR3 sequences, more than 25% recorded once. The sample consisted of blood, either unsorted or a sorted T cell fraction (not recorded which). Receptor source: a male donor with ankylosing spondylitis or in good health (not recorded which). The CDR3 runs from the conserved cysteine through the conserved F or W. D genes are given only for firm matches. A row's size may be missing; if present it is once, few, many or a size class.

v_gene: TRBV11-2; d_gene: NA; abundance: few; j_gene: TRBJ2-7; CDR3nt: TGTGCCAGCAGCTTAGGGGGACTGATATACGAGCAGTACTTC; CDR3aa: CASSLGGLIYEQYF
v_gene: TRBV7-7; d_gene: TRBD2; abundance: NA; j_gene: TRBJ2-3; CDR3nt: TGTGCTAGCAGCTTAGGTAGCGGGGGCCCCACAGATACGCAGTATTTT; CDR3aa: CASSLGSGGPTDTQYF
v_gene: TRBV20-1; d_gene: NA; abundance: few; j_gene: TRBJ1-2; CDR3nt: TGCAGTGCCCACCAGGGGAGCTATGGCTACACCTTC; CDR3aa: CSAHQGSYGYTF
v_gene: TRBV12-3/TRBV12-4; d_gene: TRBD1; abundance: NA; j_gene: TRBJ2-2; CDR3nt: TGTGCCAGCAGGGAGACAGGGGAGAACACCGGGGAGCTGTTTTTT; CDR3aa: CASRETGENTGELFF
v_gene: TRBV12-3/TRBV12-4; d_gene: TRBD2; abundance: NA; j_gene: TRBJ2-1; CDR3nt: TGTGCCAGCAGTTTAAATCTTGCGGGGGGGCCCCGCAATGAGCAGTTCTTC; CDR3aa: CASSLNLAGGPRNEQFF
v_gene: TRBV5-1; d_gene: TRBD1; abundance: NA; j_gene: TRBJ2-5; CDR3nt: TGCGCCAGCAGCGCCGGGACAGGCGGCGAGACCCAGTACTTC; CDR3aa: CASSAGTGGETQYF
v_gene: TRBV3-1; d_gene: NA; abundance: NA; j_gene: TRBJ1-5; CDR3nt: TGTGCCAGCAGCCAAGTGGTCAGGGTCCAGCATTTT; CDR3aa: CASSQVVRVQHF
v_gene: TRBV6-4; d_gene: NA; abundance: many; j_gene: TRBJ2-2; CDR3nt: TGTGCCAGCAGTGTGGGGGTCATGACCGGGGAGCTGTTTTTT; CDR3aa: CASSVGVMTGELFF
v_gene: TRBV18; d_gene: TRBD1; abundance: few; j_gene: TRBJ1-2; CDR3nt: TGTGCCAGCTCACCTGGGACAGGAATACATGGCTACACCTTC; CDR3aa: CASSPGTGIHGYTF
v_gene: TRBV29-1; d_gene: NA; abundance: NA; j_gene: TRBJ2-2; CDR3nt: TGCAGCGTTGTGACGGGGAACACCGGGGAGCTGTTTTTT; CDR3aa: CSVVTGNTGELFF
v_gene: TRBV12-3/TRBV12-4; d_gene: NA; abundance: few; j_gene: TRBJ2-7; CDR3nt: TGTGCCAGCAGCCTGGAGGGAGACTACGAGCAGTACTTC; CDR3aa: CASSLEGDYEQYF
v_gene: TRBV5-1; d_gene: NA; abundance: few; j_gene: TRBJ2-3; CDR3nt: TGCGCCAGCAGCCCAATTAGGACAACCACAGATACGCAGTATTTT; CDR3aa: CASSPIRTTTDTQYF
v_gene: TRBV12-3/TRBV12-4; d_gene: TRBD1; abundance: few; j_gene: TRBJ2-3; CDR3nt: TGTGCCAGCAGTTCGGGACAGGGGAATGCAGATACGCAGTATTTT; CDR3aa: CASSSGQGNADTQYF
v_gene: TRBV10-2; d_gene: NA; abundance: few; j_gene: TRBJ1-5; CDR3nt: TGCGCCAGCAGAGTATCAGGGGCCAACAATCAGCCCCAGCATTTT; CDR3aa: CASRVSGANNQPQHF
v_gene: TRBV20-1; d_gene: NA; abundance: few; j_gene: TRBJ1-2; CDR3nt: TGCAGTGCTAGAGATGTAGGGAGCGATGGCTACACCTTC; CDR3aa: CSARDVGSDGYTF
v_gene: TRBV20-1; d_gene: TRBD2; abundance: few; j_gene: TRBJ2-7; CDR3nt: TGCAGTGCTAGATACTCTACTAGCGGGGTTAACCGCTACGAGCAGTACTTC; CDR3aa: CSARYSTSGVNRYEQYF
v_gene: TRBV29-1; d_gene: NA; abundance: few; j_gene: TRBJ2-7; CDR3nt: TGCAGCGTTGAAAGTGGTCGAGGAGAGGCCTACGAGCAGTACTTC; CDR3aa: CSVESGRGEAYEQYF
v_gene: TRBV24-1; d_gene: NA; abundance: few; j_gene: TRBJ2-5; CDR3nt: TGTGCCACCAGTGATTCTAGGGGGGTGGAGACCCAGTACTTC; CDR3aa: CATSDSRGVETQYF
v_gene: TRBV11-1; d_gene: TRBD1; abundance: NA; j_gene: TRBJ1-1; CDR3nt: TGTGCCAGCAGCTTCCCAACCGGTGGAGACAGGGCTGTCACTGAAGCTTTCTTT; CDR3aa: CASSFPTGGDRAVTEAFF
v_gene: TRBV5-6; d_gene: TRBD1; abundance: few; j_gene: TRBJ1-6; CDR3nt: TGTGCCAGCAGCTTGGGAACTTCGGGACAGTATAATTCACCCCTCCACTTT; CDR3aa: CASSLGTSGQYNSPLHF
v_gene: TRBV20-1; d_gene: NA; abundance: NA; j_gene: TRBJ2-6; CDR3nt: TGCAGTGCTAGGGGACCCACAGGTTCCGGGGCCAACGTCCTGACTTTC; CDR3aa: CSARGPTGSGANVLTF
v_gene: TRBV6-4; d_gene: NA; abundance: NA; j_gene: TRBJ2-1; CDR3nt: TGTGCCAGCAGTGATGGGGATGAGCAGTTCTTC; CDR3aa: CASSDGDEQFF
v_gene: TRBV12-3/TRBV12-4; d_gene: NA; abundance: many; j_gene: TRBJ2-3; CDR3nt: TGTGCCAGCAGTTTCAGAGATACGCAGTATTTT; CDR3aa: CASSFRDTQYF
v_gene: TRBV5-1; d_gene: NA; abundance: NA; j_gene: TRBJ1-4; CDR3nt: TGCGCCAGCAGCGAAACAGGTGCAACTAATGAAAAACTGTTTTTT; CDR3aa: CASSETGATNEKLFF
v_gene: TRBV28; d_gene: NA; abundance: NA; j_gene: TRBJ1-4; CDR3nt: TGTGCCAGCAGAGGACAGTCTAATGAAAAACTGTTTTTT; CDR3aa: CASRGQSNEKLFF
v_gene: TRBV29-1; d_gene: NA; abundance: many; j_gene: TRBJ2-3; CDR3nt: TGCAGCGTTGCCCGAGACCCAGATACGCAGTATTTT; CDR3aa: CSVARDPDTQYF
v_gene: TRBV12-3/TRBV12-4; d_gene: TRBD2; abundance: NA; j_gene: TRBJ2-5; CDR3nt: TGTGCCAGCAGTTTTCGATGGGGGGGGGAGACCCAGTACTTC; CDR3aa: CASSFRWGGETQYF
v_gene: TRBV10-1; d_gene: NA; abundance: NA; j_gene: TRBJ2-5; CDR3nt: TGCGCCAGCAGTGAAAGCCAGGGAGAGACCCAGTACTTC; CDR3aa: CASSESQGETQYF
v_gene: TRBV10-3; d_gene: TRBD1; abundance: NA; j_gene: TRBJ2-7; CDR3nt: TGTGCCATCAGTGAGTCAAGGACAGGGGGCGAGCAGTACTTC; CDR3aa: CAISESRTGGEQYF
v_gene: TRBV18; d_gene: NA; abundance: NA; j_gene: TRBJ2-3; CDR3nt: TGTGCCAGCTCGACCATCGAGGGGTTCACCGCAGATACGCAGTATTTT; CDR3aa: CASSTIEGFTADTQYF
v_gene: TRBV4-1; d_gene: TRBD2; abundance: NA; j_gene: TRBJ2-3; CDR3nt: TGCGCCAGCAGCCACTCCCAGCGGGGGGACACAGATACGCAGTATTTT; CDR3aa: CASSHSQRGDTDTQYF
v_gene: TRBV5-1; d_gene: TRBD2; abundance: NA; j_gene: TRBJ2-1; CDR3nt: TGCGCCAGCAGCTTGGTAGGCGGGGGGGGAGCATACAATGAGCAGTTCTTC; CDR3aa: CASSLVGGGGAYNEQFF
v_gene: TRBV3-1; d_gene: NA; abundance: NA; j_gene: TRBJ2-7; CDR3nt: TGTGCCAGCAGCCAAGGCTCCAGCCCCTACGAGCAGTACTTC; CDR3aa: CASSQGSSPYEQYF
v_gene: TRBV12-3/TRBV12-4; d_gene: NA; abundance: NA; j_gene: TRBJ2-2; CDR3nt: TGTGCCAGCATGACAGGACTGAACACCGGGGAGCTGTTTTTT; CDR3aa: CASMTGLNTGELFF
v_gene: TRBV6-5; d_gene: NA; abundance: NA; j_gene: TRBJ2-7; CDR3nt: TGTGCCAGCAGTTCCACGGTCTCCTACGAGCAGTACTTC; CDR3aa: CASSSTVSYEQYF
v_gene: TRBV5-5; d_gene: NA; abundance: many; j_gene: TRBJ1-6; CDR3nt: TGTGCCAGCAGGCGGACAGACCCCTGGGATTCACCCCTCCACTTT; CDR3aa: CASRRTDPWDSPLHF
v_gene: TRBV20-1; d_gene: NA; abundance: NA; j_gene: TRBJ1-2; CDR3nt: TGCAGTGCTCCTTCCGACAGGAGCAACTATGGCTACACCTTC; CDR3aa: CSAPSDRSNYGYTF
v_gene: TRBV5-1; d_gene: NA; abundance: few; j_gene: TRBJ2-7; CDR3nt: TGCGCCAGCAGCTTGAGCCGGGCCTCCTACGAGCAGTACTTC; CDR3aa: CASSLSRASYEQYF
v_gene: TRBV2; d_gene: NA; abundance: NA; j_gene: TRBJ2-5; CDR3nt: TGTGCCAGCAGTTACAGCCGCCTCGAAGAGACCCAGTACTTC; CDR3aa: CASSYSRLEETQYF
v_gene: TRBV20-1; d_gene: NA; abundance: few; j_gene: TRBJ2-1; CDR3nt: TGCAGTGCTAGAGTCCCCGGGACGGGAGAGCAGTTCTTC; CDR3aa: CSARVPGTGEQFF
v_gene: TRBV6-1; d_gene: NA; abundance: few; j_gene: TRBJ2-5; CDR3nt: TGTGCCAGCAGTGGACAAGACATCCAAGAGACCCAGTACTTC; CDR3aa: CASSGQDIQETQYF
v_gene: TRBV20-1; d_gene: TRBD1; abundance: NA; j_gene: TRBJ2-4; CDR3nt: TGCAGTGCCGGAACAAAGGACAGGTCGAGGGACATTCAGTACTTC; CDR3aa: CSAGTKDRSRDIQYF
v_gene: TRBV15; d_gene: TRBD1; abundance: NA; j_gene: TRBJ2-7; CDR3nt: TGTGCCACCAGCAGAGCGGGACAGGGGATTTACGAGCAGTACTTC; CDR3aa: CATSRAGQGIYEQYF
v_gene: TRBV4-1; d_gene: NA; abundance: few; j_gene: TRBJ2-5; CDR3nt: TGCGCCAGCAGCCAAGAACCGGGTTCCAGACCCCAGTACTTC; CDR3aa: CASSQEPGSRPQYF
v_gene: TRBV29-1; d_gene: NA; abundance: NA; j_gene: TRBJ1-1; CDR3nt: TGCAGCATCAGGGTCCGAGAGGACACTGAAGCTTTCTTT; CDR3aa: CSIRVREDTEAFF
v_gene: TRBV5-6; d_gene: NA; abundance: few; j_gene: TRBJ1-2; CDR3nt: TGTGCCAGCAGCTTTCCTAGTCATGGCTACACCTTC; CDR3aa: CASSFPSHGYTF
v_gene: TRBV28; d_gene: NA; abundance: few; j_gene: TRBJ2-7; CDR3nt: TGTGCCAGCAGTTTCAGCTCAAGGACGGGGCAGTACTTC; CDR3aa: CASSFSSRTGQYF
v_gene: TRBV6-5; d_gene: NA; abundance: NA; j_gene: TRBJ2-3; CDR3nt: TGTGCCAGCAGTTACTTGGGGGCTACCACAGATACGCAGTATTTT; CDR3aa: CASSYLGATTDTQYF
v_gene: TRBV10-3; d_gene: TRBD1; abundance: few; j_gene: TRBJ2-7; CDR3nt: TGTGCCATCAGTGAGACAGGGGACGAGCAGTACTTC; CDR3aa: CAISETGDEQYF
v_gene: TRBV12-3/TRBV12-4; d_gene: NA; abundance: many; j_gene: TRBJ1-4; CDR3nt: TGTGCCAGCAGTACACTTCTGGGTGACGAAAAACTGTTTTTT; CDR3aa: CASSTLLGDEKLFF
v_gene: TRBV5-1; d_gene: TRBD1; abundance: few; j_gene: TRBJ2-7; CDR3nt: TGCGCCAGCAGCCGTGGGACAGCTCCTAACGAGCAGTACTTC; CDR3aa: CASSRGTAPNEQYF
v_gene: TRBV5-5; d_gene: NA; abundance: NA; j_gene: TRBJ2-1; CDR3nt: TGTGCCAGCAGCTTGGGAGGGCTGGGGTTTGAGCAGTTCTTC; CDR3aa: CASSLGGLGFEQFF
v_gene: TRBV6-4; d_gene: NA; abundance: few; j_gene: TRBJ2-7; CDR3nt: TGTGCCAGCAGTGTCGGCGCAGGCTACGAGCAGTACTTC; CDR3aa: CASSVGAGYEQYF
v_gene: TRBV29-1; d_gene: TRBD2; abundance: NA; j_gene: TRBJ2-5; CDR3nt: TGCAGCGTTAGTACTAGCGGGGGGGCCGGGGAGACCCAGTACTTC; CDR3aa: CSVSTSGGAGETQYF
v_gene: TRBV7-2; d_gene: NA; abundance: few; j_gene: TRBJ1-5; CDR3nt: TGTGCCAGCAGCGCACGGGACGGTTACAATCAGCCCCAGCATTTT; CDR3aa: CASSARDGYNQPQHF
v_gene: TRBV6-1; d_gene: TRBD1; abundance: NA; j_gene: TRBJ2-3; CDR3nt: TGTGCCAGCAGATCAAGACAGGGGGCCGCAGATACGCAGTATTTT; CDR3aa: CASRSRQGAADTQYF
v_gene: TRBV6-1; d_gene: NA; abundance: few; j_gene: TRBJ2-5; CDR3nt: TGTGCCAGCAGAACGGTGGGTCGTGAGACCCAGTACTTC; CDR3aa: CASRTVGRETQYF
v_gene: TRBV5-1; d_gene: NA; abundance: NA; j_gene: TRBJ2-7; CDR3nt: TGCGCCAGCAGCCTGGATGGACAGCCCTACGAGCAGTACTTC; CDR3aa: CASSLDGQPYEQYF
v_gene: TRBV5-5; d_gene: NA; abundance: NA; j_gene: TRBJ2-1; CDR3nt: TGTGCCAGCAGTCGCGACGGGGCCCCCTACAATGAGCAGTTCTTC; CDR3aa: CASSRDGAPYNEQFF
v_gene: TRBV7-2; d_gene: NA; abundance: NA; j_gene: TRBJ1-3; CDR3nt: TGTGCCAGAAGAGGGTATGGAAACACCATATATTTT; CDR3aa: CARRGYGNTIYF